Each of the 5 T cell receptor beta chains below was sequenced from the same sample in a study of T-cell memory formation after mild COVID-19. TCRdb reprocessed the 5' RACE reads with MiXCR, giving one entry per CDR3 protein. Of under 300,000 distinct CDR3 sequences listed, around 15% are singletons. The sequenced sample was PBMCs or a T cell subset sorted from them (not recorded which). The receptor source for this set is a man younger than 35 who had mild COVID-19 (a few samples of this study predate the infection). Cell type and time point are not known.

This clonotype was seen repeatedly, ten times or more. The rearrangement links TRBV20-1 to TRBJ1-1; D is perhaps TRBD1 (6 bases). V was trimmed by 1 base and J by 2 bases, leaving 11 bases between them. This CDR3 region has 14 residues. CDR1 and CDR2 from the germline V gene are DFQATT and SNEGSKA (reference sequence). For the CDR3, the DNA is TGCAGTGCTAGAGTCGTGGGGGCTAACACTGAAGCTTTCTTT. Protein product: CSARVVGANTEAFF.

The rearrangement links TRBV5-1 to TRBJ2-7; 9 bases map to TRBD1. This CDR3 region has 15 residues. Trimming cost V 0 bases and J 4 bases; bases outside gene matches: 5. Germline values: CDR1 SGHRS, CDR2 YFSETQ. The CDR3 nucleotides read TGCGCCAGCAGCTTGGGTGGGACAGGGTCGTACGAGCAGTACTTC. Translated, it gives CASSLGGTGSYEQYF. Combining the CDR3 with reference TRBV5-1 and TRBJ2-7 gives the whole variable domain KAGVTQTPRYLIKTRGQQVTLSCSPISGHRSVSWYQQTPGQGLQFLFEYFSETQRNKGNFPGRFSGRQFSNSRSEMNVSTLELGDSALYLCASSLGGTGSYEQYFGPGTRLTVT.

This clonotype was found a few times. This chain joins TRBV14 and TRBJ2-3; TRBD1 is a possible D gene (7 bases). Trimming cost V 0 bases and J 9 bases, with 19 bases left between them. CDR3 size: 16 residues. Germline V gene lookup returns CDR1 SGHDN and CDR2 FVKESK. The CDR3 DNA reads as TGTGCCAGCAGCCAAGAGGATGCGGGACAGTATTCCACGCAGTATTTT. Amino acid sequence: CASSQEDAGQYSTQYF.

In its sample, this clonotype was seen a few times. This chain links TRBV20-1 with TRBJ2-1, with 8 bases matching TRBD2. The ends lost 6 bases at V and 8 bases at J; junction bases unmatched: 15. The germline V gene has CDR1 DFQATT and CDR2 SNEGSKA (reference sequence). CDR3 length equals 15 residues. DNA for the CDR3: TGCAGTGCCACCCATGCGGGGGGCCGTGTTGATGAGCAGTTCTTC. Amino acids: CSATHAGGRVDEQFF.

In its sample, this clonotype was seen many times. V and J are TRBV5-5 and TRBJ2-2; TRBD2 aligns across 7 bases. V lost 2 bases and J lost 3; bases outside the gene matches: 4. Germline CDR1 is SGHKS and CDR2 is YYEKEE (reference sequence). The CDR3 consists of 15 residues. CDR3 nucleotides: TGTGCCAGCAGCTTCCGGGGGGATCACACCGGGGAGCTGTTTTTT. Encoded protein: CASSFRGDHTGELFF. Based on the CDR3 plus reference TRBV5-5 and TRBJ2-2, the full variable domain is DAGVTQSPTHLIKTRGQQVTLRCSPISGHKSVSWYQQVLGQGPQFIFQYYEKEERGRGNFPDRFSARQFPNYSSELNVNALLLGDSALYLCASSFRGDHTGELFFGEGSRLTVL.